The present TCR beta chain was sequenced within a study of brain T cells in children with intractable seizures. The germline V and J ends were trimmed by 6 bases and 3 bases, with 15 bases remaining between them. This CDR3 has 15 amino acids. CDR1 SGHVS and CDR2 FQNEAQ come from the germline V gene. Produced via immunoSEQ multiplex PCR; TCRdb's table is partial and in-frame only. This table holds about 350,000 clones, 85% to 95% found once. The time point: blood from clinic visit 5 months post-surgery; TSC patient then seizure free. Sequencing was limited to surgery cases with top T cell transcript signatures in brain tissue.

The TCR comes from a boy in the first two years of life with tuberous sclerosis and intractable seizures. The material sequenced was peripheral blood, taken 4 to 5 months after surgery. The chain recombines TRBV7-8 with TRBJ1-3; tentative D call: TRBD1 (5 bases). The DNA for the CDR3 is TGTGCCAGCAGGTCCGGGACTTGGGGTGGAAACACCATATATTTT. This translates into CASRSGTWGGNTIYF. The variable domain in full, completed from reference TRBV7-8 and TRBJ1-3, reads GAGVSQSPRYKVAKRGQDVALRCDPISGHVSLFWYQQALGQGPEFLTYFQNEAQLDKSGLPSDRFFAERPEGSVSTLKIQRTQQEDSAVYLCASRSGTWGGNTIYFGEGSWLTVV.